This T cell receptor beta chain was retrieved from a study of blood T cell repertoires in COVID-19. On the study more broadly: Researchers got acute and convalescent COVID-19 samples from the United States, Italy and Spain. Nucleic acid was either cDNA or gDNA, and it came from T cells, B-cell-depleted T cells, or PBMCs.

Per the study methods: Estimation of nucleated cell counts was performed using reference gene primer amplification. Here immunoSEQ multiplex PCR was the method, and the copy in TCRdb shows in-frame clones only, minus some. V and J calls and clone size are as listed in that table; D and trimming were resolved from the DNA. This table has just under 65,000 clones, approximately 83% appearing once. The CDR3 length is 15 residues. The germline gives CDR1 SGDLS, CDR2 YYNGEE. V was clipped by 2 bases and J by 0 bases, with 6 bases between them. Sequencing was done on a sample of peripheral blood. The chain combines TRBV9 with TRBJ2-6; D ambiguous. The receptor was derived from a man in his forties with acute or convalescent COVID-19. The CDR3 DNA is TGTGCCAGCAGCGTTCACACCTCTGGGGCCAACGTCCTGACTTTC. This translates into CASSVHTSGANVLTF.